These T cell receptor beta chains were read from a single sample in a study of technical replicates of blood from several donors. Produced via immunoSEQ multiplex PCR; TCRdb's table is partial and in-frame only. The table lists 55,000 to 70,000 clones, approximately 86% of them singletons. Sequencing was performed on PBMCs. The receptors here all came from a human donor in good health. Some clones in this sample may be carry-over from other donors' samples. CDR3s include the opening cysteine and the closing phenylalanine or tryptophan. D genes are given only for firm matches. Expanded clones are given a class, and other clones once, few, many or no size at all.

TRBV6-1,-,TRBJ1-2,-,CASSIPPGLGYGYTF,TGTGCCAGCAGTATACCTCCGGGACTAGGTTATGGCTACACCTTC
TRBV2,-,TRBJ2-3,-,CASSEALLRTSTDTQYF,TGTGCCAGCAGTGAAGCCCTTCTCCGGACTAGCACAGATACGCAGTATTTT
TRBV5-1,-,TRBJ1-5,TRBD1,CASSFGTGVQPQHF,TGCGCCAGCAGCTTTGGGACAGGGGTTCAGCCCCAGCATTTT
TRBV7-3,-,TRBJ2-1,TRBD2,CASSSAGLYNNEQFF,TGTGCCAGCAGCTCGGCGGGACTATACAACAATGAGCAGTTCTTC
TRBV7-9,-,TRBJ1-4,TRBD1,CASSPDRGSEKLFF,TGTGCCAGCAGCCCGGACAGGGGGTCTGAAAAACTGTTTTTT
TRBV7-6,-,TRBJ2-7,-,CASSSAASRPYEQYF,TGTGCCAGCAGCTCAGCGGCTAGCAGACCCTACGAGCAGTACTTC
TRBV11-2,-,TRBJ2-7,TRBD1,CASSRIRGQGAYEQYF,TGTGCCAGCAGCCGTATTCGGGGACAGGGGGCTTACGAGCAGTACTTC
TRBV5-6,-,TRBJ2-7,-,CASSLDRTYEQYF,TGTGCCAGCAGCCTAGACAGGACCTACGAGCAGTACTTC
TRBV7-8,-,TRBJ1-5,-,CASSRSGNQPQHF,TGTGCCAGCAGCCGAAGCGGGAATCAGCCCCAGCATTTT
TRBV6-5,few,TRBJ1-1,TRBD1,CASSYYSTGRNTEAFF,TGTGCCAGCAGTTACTATTCGACAGGGCGTAACACTGAAGCTTTCTTT
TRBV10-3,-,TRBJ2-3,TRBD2,CAISPRGRETDTQYF,TGTGCCATCAGCCCTCGGGGGAGGGAGACAGATACGCAGTATTTT
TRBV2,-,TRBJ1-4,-,CASSLGRGGEKLFF,TGTGCCAGCAGTTTGGGACGGGGAGGTGAAAAACTGTTTTTT
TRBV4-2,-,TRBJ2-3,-,CASSQAGTDTQYF,TGTGCCAGCAGCCAAGCAGGCACAGATACGCAGTATTTT
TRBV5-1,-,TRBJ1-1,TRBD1,CASSSQGGNTEAFF,TGCGCCAGCAGCTCACAGGGGGGAAACACTGAAGCTTTCTTT
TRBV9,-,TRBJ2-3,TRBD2,CASSVRSGGATDTQYF,TGTGCCAGCAGCGTACGAAGCGGGGGGGCGACAGATACGCAGTATTTT
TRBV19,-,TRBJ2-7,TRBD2,CASSGLDFEQYF,TGTGCCAGTTCCGGACTAGACTTCGAGCAGTACTTC
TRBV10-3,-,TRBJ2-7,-,CAIGRTFYEQYF,TGTGCCATCGGCAGGACTTTCTACGAGCAGTACTTC
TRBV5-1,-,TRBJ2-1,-,CASSWNSGDEQFF,TGCGCCAGCAGCTGGAATAGTGGAGATGAGCAGTTCTTC
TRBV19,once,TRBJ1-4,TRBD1,CASNDATGVYEKLFF,TGTGCCAGTAACGACGCGACAGGGGTATATGAAAAACTGTTTTTT
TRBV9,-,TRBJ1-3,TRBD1,CASSSGGRNTIYF,TGTGCCAGCAGCTCAGGGGGCAGAAACACCATATATTTT
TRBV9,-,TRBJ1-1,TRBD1,CASSATGEATEAFF,TGTGCCAGCAGCGCGACAGGGGAGGCCACTGAAGCTTTCTTT
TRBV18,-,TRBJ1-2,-,CASSSLQGNVAYTF,TGTGCCAGCTCCTCACTACAGGGAAACGTTGCCTACACCTTC
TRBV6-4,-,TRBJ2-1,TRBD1,CASSVTGQAYNEQFF,TGTGCCAGCAGTGTAACAGGACAGGCCTACAATGAGCAGTTCTTC
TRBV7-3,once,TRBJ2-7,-,CASSLSGGEQYF,TGTGCCAGCAGCTTAAGTGGAGGCGAGCAGTACTTC
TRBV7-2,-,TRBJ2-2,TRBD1,CASSPDRGIGELFF,TGTGCCAGCAGCCCCGACAGGGGGATCGGGGAGCTGTTTTTT
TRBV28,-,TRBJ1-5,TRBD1,CASRGGGQSHQPQHF,TGTGCCAGCAGAGGAGGGGGACAGTCCCATCAGCCCCAGCATTTT
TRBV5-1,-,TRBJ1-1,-,CASSKGQANTEAFF,TGCGCCAGCAGCAAGGGACAAGCGAACACTGAAGCTTTCTTT
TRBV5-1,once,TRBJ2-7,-,CASSREAGNSYEQYF,TGCGCCAGCAGCAGAGAGGCGGGCAACTCCTACGAGCAGTACTTC
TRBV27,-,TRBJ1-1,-,CASSLGRGGNTEAFF,TGTGCCAGCAGTTTGGGCCGAGGGGGGAACACTGAAGCTTTCTTT
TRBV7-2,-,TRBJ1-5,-,CASSAQGGSNQPQHF,TGTGCCAGCAGCGCGCAGGGAGGCAGCAATCAGCCCCAGCATTTT
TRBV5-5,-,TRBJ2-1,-,CASSRQDNEQFF,TGTGCCAGCAGCCGACAGGACAATGAGCAGTTCTTC
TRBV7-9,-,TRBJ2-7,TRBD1,CASSSGTDFPQYF,TGTGCCAGCAGCTCCGGGACAGACTTTCCCCAGTACTTC
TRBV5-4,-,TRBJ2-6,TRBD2,CASRGGNSGANVLTF,TGTGCCAGCCGGGGAGGGAACTCTGGGGCCAACGTCCTGACTTTC
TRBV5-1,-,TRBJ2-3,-,CASSFSTSGSTDTQYF,TGCGCCAGCAGCTTCTCGACTAGTGGCAGCACAGATACGCAGTATTTT
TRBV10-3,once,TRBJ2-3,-,CAIGGTSTDTQYF,TGTGCCATCGGGGGGACTAGCACAGATACGCAGTATTTT
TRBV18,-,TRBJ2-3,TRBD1,CASSPSPGQGPSTDTQYF,TGTGCCAGCTCACCGTCTCCGGGACAGGGACCTAGCACAGATACGCAGTATTTT
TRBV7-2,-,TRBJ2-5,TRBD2,CASSLVAGGETQYF,TGTGCCAGCAGCTTAGTAGCGGGGGGGGAGACCCAGTACTTC
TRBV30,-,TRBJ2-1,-,CAWSGQASSYNEQFF,TGTGCCTGGAGTGGACAGGCCAGCTCCTACAATGAGCAGTTCTTC
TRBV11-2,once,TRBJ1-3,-,CASSDSSGNTIYF,TGTGCCAGCAGCGACTCGTCAGGGAACACCATATATTTT